The 21 T cell receptor beta chains below were found in one sample sequenced in a study of T cell repertoires in cytomegalovirus infection. One entry per CDR3 protein results from TCRdb running MiXCR on the reads. The data contain about 320,000 distinct CDR3 sequences, around a tenth of them singletons. The sample comprised PBMCs. All receptors derive from a human donor in good health (CMV status not recorded). Some clones in this sample may be carry-over from other donors' samples.

The chain's CDR3 is CSASQGNYEQYF. The CDR3 DNA follows: TGCAGTGCCTCACAGGGAAACTACGAGCAGTACTTC. The gene calls are TRBV20-1 and TRBJ2-7, with D possibly being TRBD1 (6 bases). V lost 6 bases to trimming and J lost 3 bases, with 12 bases between them. CDR1 DFQATT and CDR2 SNEGSKA come from the germline V gene (reference sequence). The CDR3 has 12 amino acids.

This clonotype was seen a few times. The rearrangement uses TRBV7-4 and TRBJ2-2, with D possibly being TRBD2 (6 bases). Germline loops: CDR1 SGHVT, CDR2 SQSDAQ. The CDR3 is 17 amino acids. The V end was cut by 1 base, the J end by 8 bases, with 20 bases between. CDR3 loop: CASSLELGTPSEGELFF. The CDR3 DNA reads TGTGCCAGCAGCTTAGAACTCGGGACTCCCTCCGAAGGGGAGCTGTTTTTT. Based on the CDR3 plus reference TRBV7-4 and TRBJ2-2, the full variable domain is GAGVSQSPRYKVAKRGRDVALRCDSISGHVTLYWYRQTLGQGSEVLTYSQSDAQRDKSGRPSGRFSAERPERSVSTLKIQRTEQGDSAVYLCASSLELGTPSEGELFFGEGSRLTVL.

This clonotype turned up a few times. V gene TRBV18 combines with J gene TRBJ2-1; 9 nucleotides line up with TRBD2. The CDR3 has 17 residues. Germline V gives CDR1 KGHSH, CDR2 LQKENI. Trimming removed 0 bases from V and 7 bases from J; junction bases left unmatched: 10. The CDR3 DNA sequence: TGTGCCAGCTCACCACCGGCGCGGGAGGGCCGTTGGAATGAGCAGTTCTTC. This translates into CASSPPAREGRWNEQFF.

J is TRBJ2-4 and V is TRBV23-1, with D unclear. TRBV23-1 falls under the ORF class, with uncertain function. The CDR3 contains 14 residues. The V gene lost 4 bases and the J gene lost 7 bases, with 14 bases spanning the gap. The CDR3 DNA reads as TGCGCCAGCAGTCCAACCAGGAGTGATAACATTCAGTACTTC. Translation gives CASSPTRSDNIQYF.

This clonotype was recorded many times. This rearrangement joins TRBV7-9 to TRBJ2-1, with TRBD2 matching 16 bases. This CDR3 has 19 residues. Germline V gene data show CDR1 as SEHNR and CDR2 as FQNEAQ (reference sequence). After removal of 4 bases from V and 4 bases from J, the junction contained 10 bases not matched to a gene. CDR3 sequence reads: CASSSSMGLAGGLYNEQFF. Written as DNA, the CDR3 is TGTGCCAGCAGCTCGAGCATGGGACTAGCGGGGGGGCTGTACAATGAGCAGTTCTTC.

The genes are TRBV29-1 and TRBJ1-4; 8 bases fit TRBD1. With 7 bases clipped from V and 7 bases from J, the junction kept 5 bases outside the gene matches. This CDR3 comprises 12 residues. Germline CDR1 is SQVTM and CDR2 is ANQGSEA. CDR3 residues: CSAGGEGEKLFF. The CDR3 DNA reads TGCAGCGCAGGGGGCGAAGGTGAAAAACTGTTTTTT.

V is TRBV5-6 and J is TRBJ1-2, with D possibly matching TRBD1 (6 bases). V was shortened by 3 bases and J by 8 bases, with 20 bases between the two germline ends. There are 15 residues in the CDR3. Germline CDR1 reads SGHDT; CDR2 reads YYEEEE. CDR3 bases: TGTGCCAGCAGCTCCGGGACACAGAACTATCAAGGCTACACCTTC. Translating gives CASSSGTQNYQGYTF.

The rearrangement joins TRBV6-1 to TRBJ2-1; 9 bases align to TRBD2. CDR1 MNHNS and CDR2 SASEGT come from the germline V gene. After removal of 3 bases from V and 6 bases from J, the junction contained 15 bases not matched to a gene. The CDR3 consists of 18 residues. As DNA, the CDR3 is TGTGCCAGCAGTGACCCCCTCCGGGGAAGCGGGAGGAGCAATGAGCAGTTCTTC. Residues: CASSDPLRGSGRSNEQFF.

This clonotype has a handful of counts. The chain employs TRBV5-4 and TRBJ1-2; TRBD1 matches 12 bases. The CDR3 length is 14 residues. V dropped 4 bases and J dropped 7; count of bases not matched to a gene: 5. Per germline, CDR1 SGHNT and CDR2 YYREEE (reference sequence). CDR3 residues: CASSPGQGARGYTF. CDR3 bases: TGTGCCAGCAGCCCGGGACAGGGGGCGCGTGGCTACACCTTC. The full variable domain, rest sourced from reference TRBV5-4 and TRBJ1-2, is ETGVTQSPTHLIKTRGQQVTLRCSSQSGHNTVSWYQQALGQGPQFIFQYYREEENGRGNFPPRFSGLQFPNYSSELNVNALELDDSALYLCASSPGQGARGYTFGSGTRLTVV.

Many counts were recorded for this clonotype. J is TRBJ2-2 and V is TRBV20-1; TRBD2 matches at 14 bases. The CDR3 is made up of 19 amino acids. CDR1 and CDR2 (germline): DFQATT, SNEGSKA (reference sequence). With 3 bases clipped from V and 9 bases from J, the junction kept 18 bases outside the gene matches. Written as DNA, the CDR3 is TGCAGTGCTAGTGCAGGGACTAGCGGGAGTAGAGGGAGTCTTCGGGAGCTGTTTTTT. Its translation is CSASAGTSGSRGSLRELFF.

This clonotype was observed a handful of times. This chain connects TRBV6-5 to TRBJ2-1; weak D call: TRBD2 (5 bases). Germline-derived CDR1 and CDR2 are MNHEY and SVGAGI. There are 11 residues in the CDR3. V was pared by 7 bases and J by 6 bases, with 7 bases between. In nucleotides, the CDR3 is TGTGCCAGCACCGAGGGCAATGAGCAGTTCTTC. Protein: CASTEGNEQFF.

V and J are TRBV19 and TRBJ1-5, with D possibly being TRBD1 (5 bases). The CDR3 length is 18 residues. CDR1 LNHDA and CDR2 SQIVND come from the germline V gene (reference sequence). Trimming removed 6 bases from V and 5 bases from J, with 26 bases in between. The CDR3 loop reads CASRYTGGIGQNHQPQHF. Written as DNA, the CDR3 is TGTGCCAGTAGATACACGGGGGGGATCGGGCAAAATCATCAGCCCCAGCATTTT.

The V call is TRBV20-1, the J call TRBJ1-2, with 9 bases lining up with TRBD1. V lost 2 bases, J lost 9 bases, and 7 bases stayed unmatched. The CDR3 is 13 residues long. Germline V CDR1 and CDR2: DFQATT, SNEGSKA (reference sequence). DNA for the CDR3: TGCAGTGCTAGACCACAGGGGGCCAAGAGCTACACCTTC. Protein: CSARPQGAKSYTF.

This clonotype was observed a few times. This chain links TRBV12-3 or TRBV12-4 with TRBJ2-5; D is unclear. CDR3 length: 14 residues. Between the trimmed V and J ends, which lost 6 bases and 0 bases, there was a span of 11 bases. The CDR3: CASSSRRYQETQYF. The CDR3 bases are TGTGCCAGCAGCTCAAGACGGTACCAAGAGACCCAGTACTTC.

The rearrangement joins TRBV6-1 to TRBJ2-1, with TRBD1 identical over 8 bases. From germline, CDR1 is MNHNS and CDR2 SASEGT. J was trimmed by 5 bases and V by 4 bases; bases with no gene match: 7. This CDR3 is built from 15 residues. CDR3 sequence reads: CASSGQGAIDNEQFF. As DNA, the CDR3 is TGTGCCAGCAGTGGTCAGGGGGCCATAGACAATGAGCAGTTCTTC.

This clonotype was observed a few times. The genes are TRBV20-1 and TRBJ1-5; D is possibly TRBD1 (5 bases). Between the trimmed V and J ends, which lost 4 bases and 2 bases, there was a span of 12 bases. The V gene's germline CDR1 is DFQATT and CDR2 SNEGSKA (reference sequence). The CDR3 length is 14 residues. The CDR3, as DNA: TGCAGTGCTACAGGGATCTTGGGCAATCAGCCCCAGCATTTT. This codes for CSATGILGNQPQHF.

The table lists this clonotype with a few counts. J is TRBJ2-3 and V is TRBV3-1; 11 nucleotides align to TRBD2. CDR1 is LGHDT, CDR2 YNNKEL, per germline (reference sequence). J gave up 2 bases and V 0 bases, and 4 bases lay outside the gene matches. The CDR3 is made up of 17 amino acids. CDR3 nucleotides: TGTGCCAGCAGCCAAGAGGGTAGCGGGAGGGCCACAGATACGCAGTATTTT. Encoded protein: CASSQEGSGRATDTQYF.

CDR3 loop: CASSPTSMGGYTF. As DNA, the CDR3 is TGTGCCAGCAGTCCTACTAGCATGGGGGGCTACACCTTC. The rearrangement links TRBV6-5 to TRBJ1-2, with unresolved D. The CDR3 runs to 13 residues. CDR1 and CDR2 (germline): MNHEY, SVGAGI. V was cut by 5 bases and J by 8 bases, with 15 bases left in between.

The chain combines TRBV6-2 or TRBV6-3 with TRBJ1-2, with D perhaps TRBD1 (5 bases). Germline V CDR1 and CDR2: MNHEY, SVGEGT. The CDR3 length is 15 residues. V gave up 6 bases and J gave up 4 bases, with 18 bases separating them. The CDR3 bases are TGTGCCAGCAGCTCGGCAGGGTCCGGGGGCTATGGCTACACCTTC. As protein: CASSSAGSGGYGYTF.

This clonotype was observed a handful of times. The chain combines TRBV19 with TRBJ2-7; TRBD1 aligns across 9 bases. Trimming removed 5 bases from V and 3 bases from J; junction bases left unmatched: 8. This CDR3 contains 15 residues. CDR1 LNHDA and CDR2 SQIVND come from the germline V gene (reference sequence). CDR3 region: CASSPGGTGFYEQYF. The CDR3 nucleotides read TGTGCCAGTAGTCCTGGTGGGACAGGGTTCTACGAGCAGTACTTC.

The table lists this clonotype with a few counts. The CDR3 reads CASGTSGRAPYNEQFF. In DNA form, the CDR3 reads TGTGCCAGCGGGACTAGCGGGAGGGCCCCCTACAATGAGCAGTTCTTC. The chain has TRBV6-2 or TRBV6-3 and TRBJ2-1; 16 bases are a match to TRBD2. V was clipped by 8 bases and J by 2 bases; unmatched bases: 3. CDR3 length: 16 residues. Germline values: CDR1 MNHEY, CDR2 SVGEGT.